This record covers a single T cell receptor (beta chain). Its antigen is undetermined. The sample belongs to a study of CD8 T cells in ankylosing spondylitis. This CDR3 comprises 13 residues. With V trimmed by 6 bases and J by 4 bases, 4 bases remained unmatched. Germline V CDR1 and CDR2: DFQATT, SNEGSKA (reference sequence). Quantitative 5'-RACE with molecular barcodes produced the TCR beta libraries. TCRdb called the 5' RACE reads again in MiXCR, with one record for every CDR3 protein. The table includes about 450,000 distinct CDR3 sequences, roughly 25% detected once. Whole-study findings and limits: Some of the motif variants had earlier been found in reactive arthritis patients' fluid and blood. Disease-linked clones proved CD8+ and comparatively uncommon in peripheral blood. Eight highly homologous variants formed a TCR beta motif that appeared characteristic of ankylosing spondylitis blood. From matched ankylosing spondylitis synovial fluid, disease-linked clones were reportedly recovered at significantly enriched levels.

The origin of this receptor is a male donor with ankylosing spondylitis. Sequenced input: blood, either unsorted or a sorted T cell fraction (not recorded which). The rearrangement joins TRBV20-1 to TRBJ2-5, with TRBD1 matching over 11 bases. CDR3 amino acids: CSAGDRGAETQYF. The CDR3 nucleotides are TGCAGTGCCGGGGACAGGGGGGCAGAGACCCAGTACTTC.